This TCR beta chain was retrieved from a study of control samples from healthy donors and cancer patients. Data came from immunoSEQ multiplex PCR; TCRdb stores just in-frame clones and leaves some out. The repertoire has tens of thousands of clones, 83% of them found once; the top ten carry roughly a quarter. The CDR3 is 18 residues long. Germline assignment: CDR1 SGDLS and CDR2 YYNGEE. With 0 bases clipped from V and 2 bases from J, the junction kept 10 bases outside the gene matches. The chain links TRBV9 to TRBJ1-3, with 8 bases aligning to TRBD1. Sequencing was performed on PBMCs. The TCR comes from a man aged 55 to 70 with head and neck cancer. The CDR3 region is CASSVAIAGTGAGNTIYF. In DNA, the CDR3 is TGTGCCAGCAGCGTAGCTATCGCGGGGACAGGAGCTGGAAACACCATATATTTT.